This T cell receptor (beta chain) was identified during a study of T cells in tumors after PD-1 blockade. Study at large: During anti-PD-1 treatment, some patients continued daily vismodegib 150 mg.

Germline trimming cut 4 bases from V and 2 bases from J; bases unmatched to any gene: 7. The germline V gene encodes CDR1 MGHRA and CDR2 YSYEKL. The CDR3 spans 16 residues. Whole-study results and caveats: Around 45% of tumor TCR clonotypes were also found in blood.

Repertoires were generated with immunoSEQ multiplex PCR, while TCRdb's copy carries only in-frame clones and drops some. The sample has 50,000 or so clones, 79% seen once. This clone appeared a few times. Its specificity is unknown. The V and J genes are TRBV4-1 and TRBJ2-7, with 11 bases identical to TRBD1. This clonotype was sampled from a human donor with basal cell carcinoma. The sample was PBMCs, taken before anti-PD-1 treatment. The CDR3 spells CASSRTSGQGAYEQYF. CDR3 nucleotide sequence: TGCGCCAGCAGCCGAACCTCGGGACAGGGGGCCTACGAGCAGTACTTC.